A single sample is the source of the 25 T cell receptor beta chains below, sequenced in a study of OX40 agonist ivuxolimab in advanced cancers. Sequencing used immunoSEQ multiplex PCR; TCRdb keeps in-frame clones, though not all of them. The data hold about 79,000 clones, with approximately 80% observed a single time. Specimen: CD4+ or CD8+ T cells sorted from blood, collected in a trial of the OX40 agonist ivuxolimab. The origin of the receptors is an adult with an advanced solid tumor such as melanoma, head and neck, liver or kidney cancer.

The chain employs TRBV5-4 and TRBJ1-2; TRBD1 matches 7 bases. Germline CDR1 and CDR2: SGHNT and YYREEE (reference sequence). Trimming at V came to 2 bases and at J to 4 bases, leaving 5 bases not matched to a gene. CDR3 length equals 14 residues. The CDR3 here is CASSFTGTAYGYTF. In DNA form, the CDR3 reads TGTGCCAGCAGCTTCACCGGGACAGCCTATGGCTACACCTTC.

The chain has TRBV11-3 and TRBJ1-2; possibly TRBD1 for D (6 bases). The ends were cut back, 1 base at V and 7 bases at J, with 13 bases in the middle. Germline-derived CDR1 and CDR2 are SGHNT and YENEEA. The CDR3 runs to 14 residues. DNA of the CDR3: TGTGCCAGCAGCTTAGTTGGCAGGGGATGTGGCTACACCTTC. Residues: CASSLVGRGCGYTF.

As DNA, the CDR3 is TGTGCCAGCGGGCGGGACGGCTACACACAGCAGTTCTTC. Translation: CASGRDGYTQQFF. The chain employs TRBV7-9 and TRBJ2-1, with D perhaps TRBD2 (6 bases). The CDR3 covers 13 residues. Trimming stripped 8 bases from V and 11 bases from J, with 19 bases between. The V gene's germline CDR1 is SEHNR and CDR2 FQNEAQ (reference sequence).

The CDR3 spells CASSLDFGIREAFF. In DNA form, the CDR3 reads TGTGCCAGCAGCTTAGACTTTGGGATAAGGGAAGCTTTCTTT. This chain uses TRBV7-2 with TRBJ1-1; D gene uncertain. Trimming cost V 1 base and J 8 bases, with 14 bases left between them. The CDR3 extends over 14 amino acids. Per germline, CDR1 SGHTA and CDR2 FQGNSA.

J is TRBJ2-6 and V is TRBV6-4; tentative D call: TRBD1 (6 bases). CDR1 and CDR2 (germline): MRHNA, SNTAGT. V was trimmed by 6 bases and J by 0 bases, leaving 9 bases between them. The CDR3 has 15 amino acids. The CDR3 DNA reads as TGTGCCAGCAGCGAGACAGGCTCTGGGGCCAACGTCCTGACTTTC. It encodes CASSETGSGANVLTF.

The chain links TRBV10-3 to TRBJ2-1; 8 bases agree with TRBD2. V shed 3 bases and J 5 bases; nucleotides not matched to a gene: 0. CDR1 is ENHRY, CDR2 SYGVKD, per germline. The length of the CDR3 is 13 residues. This CDR3 is CAISEAGDNEQFF. The CDR3 DNA sequence: TGTGCCATCAGTGAAGCGGGGGACAATGAGCAGTTCTTC.

The V and J genes are TRBV7-9 and TRBJ2-5; TRBD1 might be the D (6 bases). Deletions cut 2 bases from V and 1 base from J, with 8 bases between. In germline, CDR1 is SEHNR, CDR2 FQNEAQ (reference sequence). The CDR3 is made up of 14 amino acids. DNA for the CDR3: TGTGCCAGCAGCTTAAACAGGGCCCAAGAGACCCAGTACTTC. This encodes CASSLNRAQETQYF.

This clone was seen only once. V usage is TRBV5-4 and J usage is TRBJ2-1; TRBD1 agrees at 8 bases. V lost 0 bases, J lost 4 bases, and 6 bases stayed unmatched. The length of the CDR3 is 16 residues. The germline CDR1 and CDR2 sequences are SGHNT and YYREEE (reference sequence). CDR3 sequence (DNA): TGTGCCAGCAGCTTGGGCGGACAGGGTAATTACAATGAGCAGTTCTTC. The encoded protein is CASSLGGQGNYNEQFF.

CDR3 DNA sequence: TGTGCCAGCAGTGAATCGGGACAGGGGTTTGATGAGCAGTTCTTC. It yields the protein CASSESGQGFDEQFF. This sequence joins TRBV2 and TRBJ2-1; 10 bases fit TRBD1. With V trimmed by 2 bases and J by 8 bases, 6 bases remained unmatched. Germline CDR1 and CDR2: SNHLY and FYNNEI. This CDR3 has 15 amino acids.

J is TRBJ2-2 and V is TRBV27; 13 bases agree with TRBD2. Germline values: CDR1 MNHEY, CDR2 SMNVEV (reference sequence). V lost 5 bases, J lost 5 bases, and 8 bases stayed unmatched. The CDR3 runs to 17 residues. CDR3 nucleotides: TGTGCCAGCAGTCCCGGGACTAGCGGGAAGGGGACCGGGGAGCTGTTTTTT. As protein: CASSPGTSGKGTGELFF.

The genes are TRBV5-8 and TRBJ2-5, with D maybe TRBD1 (6 bases). The germline V and J ends were trimmed by 0 bases and 3 bases, with 12 bases remaining between them. The germline CDR1 and CDR2 sequences are SGHTS and YDEGEE. This CDR3 spans 15 amino acids. CDR3 coding DNA: TGTGCCAGCAGCTTGGAGGGCAGGGGAGAAGAGACCCAGTACTTC. It translates to CASSLEGRGEETQYF.

The V gene is TRBV6-9, the J gene TRBJ2-7; 10 bases are shared with TRBD2. The V and J ends lost 6 bases and 12 bases, in that order; junction bases with no gene match: 20. Germline assignment: CDR1 MNHGY and CDR2 SVAAGI. CDR3 length equals 16 residues. Here the CDR3 DNA reads TGTGCCAGCAGCTATAAATATCTAGCGGGAGTAATTAAGCCGTACTTC. Translated, it gives CASSYKYLAGVIKPYF.

This chain joins TRBV7-8 and TRBJ2-2, with TRBD1 matching 9 bases. Germline V gene lookup returns CDR1 SGHVS and CDR2 FQNEAQ. V shed 0 bases and J 5 bases; nucleotides not matched to a gene: 1. The CDR3 runs to 15 residues. CDR3: CASSLAGTGTGELFF. The CDR3 DNA is TGTGCCAGCAGCTTAGCTGGGACAGGGACCGGGGAGCTGTTTTTT.

The chain is built from TRBV5-1 and TRBJ2-5, with TRBD2 matching over 15 bases. This CDR3 is built from 19 residues. Germline CDR1 reads SGHRS; CDR2 reads YFSETQ. Germline trimming cut 0 bases from V and 0 bases from J; bases unmatched to any gene: 6. Written as DNA, the CDR3 is TGCGCCAGCAGCTTGGCCATCGGGACTAGCGGGGGGCACCAAGAGACCCAGTACTTC. Residues: CASSLAIGTSGGHQETQYF.

This clone was seen once. The chain links TRBV4-3 to TRBJ2-7; 8 bases match TRBD1. In germline, CDR1 is LGHNA, CDR2 YSLEER. Losses at the gene ends were 2 bases for V and 0 bases for J; bases not matched to a gene: 3. There are 15 residues in the CDR3. In DNA, the CDR3 is TGCGCCAGCAGCCAAAGACAGGGGTCCTCCTACGAGCAGTACTTC. It is translated as CASSQRQGSSYEQYF.

The chain couples TRBV18 to TRBJ2-2; 10 bases are a match to TRBD2. The CDR3 has 18 amino acids. The junction had 4 bases not matched to a gene; V was cut back by 0 bases and J by 0 bases. Germline CDR1 KGHSH, CDR2 LQKENI. CDR3 coding DNA: TGTGCCAGCTCACCACCTAATAGCGGGGGGACGAACACCGGGGAGCTGTTTTTT. Translation gives CASSPPNSGGTNTGELFF.

The V gene is TRBV7-2, the J gene TRBJ2-3, with D perhaps matching TRBD1 or TRBD2 (5 bases each). The CDR3 covers 13 residues. V gave up 0 bases and J gave up 8 bases, with 9 bases separating them. Germline CDR1 is SGHTA and CDR2 is FQGNSA. This CDR3 reads CASSLAGAGTQYF. As DNA, the CDR3 is TGTGCCAGCAGCTTAGCCGGGGCGGGTACGCAGTATTTT.

In its sample, this clone was seen once. The V call is TRBV4-3, the J call TRBJ2-1; 7 nucleotides match TRBD2. CDR3 length equals 14 residues. Germline values: CDR1 LGHNA, CDR2 YSLEER. V lost 0 bases, J lost 6 bases, and 2 bases stayed unmatched. This CDR3 reads CASSQDPSGNEQFF. The CDR3 DNA follows: TGCGCCAGCAGCCAAGATCCTAGCGGCAATGAGCAGTTCTTC.

V is TRBV2 and J is TRBJ1-3; 7 positions match TRBD1. The germline V gene encodes CDR1 SNHLY and CDR2 FYNNEI. The CDR3 runs 18 residues. The V and J ends lost 4 bases and 0 bases, in that order; junction bases with no gene match: 12. This chain's CDR3 is CASSVGQTRKHSGNTIYF. CDR3 in DNA: TGTGCCAGCAGTGTGGGACAGACAAGAAAACACTCTGGAAACACCATATATTTT.

CDR3 sequence: CASSGDADSGANVLTF. CDR3 coding DNA: TGTGCCAGCAGTGGGGACGCCGACTCTGGGGCCAACGTCCTGACTTTC. The chain has TRBV6-1 and TRBJ2-6, with D tentatively TRBD1 or TRBD2 (5 bases each). V lost 4 bases to trimming and J lost 0 bases, with 10 bases between them. This CDR3 spans 16 amino acids. CDR1 is MNHNS, CDR2 SASEGT, per germline.

This sequence joins TRBV10-3 and TRBJ2-2, with TRBD1 matching 8 bases. V shed 10 bases, J shed 3 bases, and the junction held 7 bases outside the gene matches. The germline V gene encodes CDR1 ENHRY and CDR2 SYGVKD. CDR3 size: 14 residues. The chain's CDR3 is CATGTGGDTGELFF. The CDR3 region has the DNA TGTGCCACCGGGACAGGCGGGGACACCGGGGAGCTGTTTTTT.

This rearrangement joins TRBV28 to TRBJ2-7; possibly TRBD1 or TRBD2 for D (6 bases each). V was cut by 5 bases and J by 3 bases, with 20 bases left in between. Per the germline V gene, CDR1 is MDHEN and CDR2 is SYDVKM. This CDR3 is built from 16 residues. Here the CDR3 reads CASSPPSGAPNYEQYF. In nucleotides, the CDR3 is TGTGCCAGCAGTCCTCCCTCGGGGGCCCCCAACTACGAGCAGTACTTC.

The chain combines TRBV9 with TRBJ2-1; unclear D gene. Germline V gives CDR1 SGDLS, CDR2 YYNGEE. This CDR3 contains 13 residues. V lost 0 bases to trimming and J lost 2 bases, with 3 bases between them. This CDR3 is CASSVATYNEQFF. In nucleotides, the CDR3 is TGTGCCAGCAGCGTAGCCACCTACAATGAGCAGTTCTTC.

The gene calls are TRBV10-3 and TRBJ1-5; 7 bases match TRBD1. CDR3 length: 14 residues. CDR1 is ENHRY and CDR2 is SYGVKD in the germline V gene. With V trimmed by 6 bases and J by 9 bases, 11 bases remained unmatched. The DNA of the CDR3 is TGTGCCATCAGAGACGGACAGGTAGGGCTGCCCCAGCATTTT. It is translated as CAIRDGQVGLPQHF.

The chain is built from TRBV6-5 and TRBJ2-2, with TRBD2 identical over 7 bases. The J segment lost 7 bases and the V segment lost 5 bases, leaving 7 bases of the junction unmatched. Germline V gene lookup returns CDR1 MNHEY and CDR2 SVGAGI. The CDR3 has 14 amino acids. This chain's CDR3 is CASSLMAGVGELFF. The CDR3 DNA is TGTGCCAGCAGTCTAATGGCGGGGGTCGGGGAGCTGTTTTTT.